A selection of T cell receptor beta chains follows, all from one sample in a study of PD-1 blockade in classical Hodgkin lymphoma. Sequencing was performed with immunoSEQ multiplex PCR; in TCRdb, only in-frame clones are kept and a portion is missing. The profile covers 99,000 or so clones, with about nine tenths appearing a single time and around a fifth taken by the ten largest. This specimen was peripheral blood mononuclear cells (PBMCs), taken before the fourth cycle of nivolumab. These receptors all come from a human donor with classical Hodgkin lymphoma. The CDR3 runs from the conserved cysteine through the conserved F or W. D genes are given only for firm matches. Only part of the rows carry a size: once, few, many, or a class if the clone is expanded.

>TRBV11-2|NA|TRBJ1-1|NA
TGTGCCAGCAGCTTGAGATCTGAAGCTTTCTTT
CASSLRSEAFF
>TRBV2|TRBD2|TRBJ2-7|once
TGTGCCAGCAGTGAAGCGGAAGGGGACTACTACGAGCAGTACTTC
CASSEAEGDYYEQYF
>TRBV7-9|NA|TRBJ2-7|once
TGTGCCAGCAGCGAGCAGGGGGGAAGGTACGAGCAGTACTTC
CASSEQGGRYEQYF
>TRBV6-1|NA|TRBJ2-2|NA
TGTGCCAGCCCTTCTTTCAGCGGGGAGCTGTTTTTT
CASPSFSGELFF
>TRBV30|TRBD1|TRBJ2-7|once
TGTGCCTGGAATAGGGGACAGGGCCACGAGCAGTACTTC
CAWNRGQGHEQYF
>TRBV11-2|NA|TRBJ1-1|once
TGTGCCAGCAGCTTAGAGCCCTTCAGGGTGAACACTGAAGCTTTCTTT
CASSLEPFRVNTEAFF
>TRBV5-1|TRBD2|TRBJ2-3|NA
TGCGCCAGCAGCTCGTCGGACTTTAAAGCGGGAGTATCAGATACGCAGTATTTT
CASSSSDFKAGVSDTQYF
>TRBV27|NA|TRBJ1-5|NA
TGTGCCAGCAGTTTCGTCTTAAATCAGCCCCAGCATTTT
CASSFVLNQPQHF
>TRBV27|TRBD1|TRBJ1-2|NA
TGTGCCAGCAGTCCGCGGGCGGGACAGGGGGCGAAATACTATGGCTACACCTTC
CASSPRAGQGAKYYGYTF
>TRBV2|NA|TRBJ1-5|NA
TGTGCCAGCTCAGACAACTATCAGCCCCAGCATTTT
CASSDNYQPQHF
>TRBV27|NA|TRBJ2-2|NA
TGTGCCAGCAGTTTAGTTGGGACCGCAAACACCGGGGAGCTGTTTTTT
CASSLVGTANTGELFF
>TRBV9|NA|TRBJ2-3|NA
TGTGCCAGCAGCGTTTTAGACACAGATACGCAGTATTTT
CASSVLDTDTQYF
>TRBV30|NA|TRBJ1-1|NA
TGTGCCTGGACTGCAGGGACGGATAACACTGAAGCTTTCTTT
CAWTAGTDNTEAFF
>TRBV6-1|TRBD1|TRBJ2-7|NA
TGTGCCAGCAGTCACCGGGACAGGGAACACGAGCAGTACTTC
CASSHRDREHEQYF
>TRBV4-2|NA|TRBJ2-1|NA
TGTGCCAGCAGCCCTACAGGGATTTATGAGCAGTTCTTC
CASSPTGIYEQFF
>TRBV2|NA|TRBJ2-3|NA
TGTGCCAGCAGTGAGGACTATTTAGGGCAGTATTTT
CASSEDYLGQYF
>TRBV11-3|NA|TRBJ2-7|NA
TGTGCCAGCAGCTTAGATCTAGGGAACGAGCAGTACTTC
CASSLDLGNEQYF
>TRBV5-1|TRBD1|TRBJ2-7|NA
TGCGCCAGCAGCTTAAGACAGGGTTGGGACGAGCAGTACTTC
CASSLRQGWDEQYF